The 22 T cell receptor beta chains given below trace back to one sample, sequenced in a study of T-cell reconstitution after alpha-beta-depleted transplantation in children. Preparation of the TCRbeta library involved a method that used unique molecular identifiers. A single record per CDR3 protein comes from TCRdb applying MiXCR to the PCR reads. The sample lists about 1,000,000 distinct CDR3 sequences; less than 30% were seen once. Sequencing was performed on PBMCs, mostly from graft donor cells, taken 360 days after TCRalphabeta/CD19-depleted stem cell transplant. These receptor sequences come from a boy younger than two who had a stem cell transplant for SCID, so the T cells may come from the graft donor.

The V gene is TRBV2, the J gene TRBJ1-1, with TRBD1 matching 7 bases. The germline V gene encodes CDR1 SNHLY and CDR2 FYNNEI. J was trimmed by 1 base and V by 11 bases; bases with no gene match: 10. This CDR3 region has 14 residues. The CDR3 DNA follows: TGTGCCGGCCGACAGGGACCGAGGAACACTGAAGCTTTCTTT. Its protein is CAGRQGPRNTEAFF.

This clonotype has just one count. The chain has TRBV5-1 and TRBJ2-5, with TRBD1 identical over 12 bases. Per germline, CDR1 SGHRS and CDR2 YFSETQ. The CDR3 totals 15 residues. The junction had 5 bases not matched to a gene; V was cut back by 4 bases and J by 4 bases. For the CDR3, the DNA is TGCGCCAGCAGCGGGGGGACAGGGGGCTTAGAGACCCAGTACTTC. As protein: CASSGGTGGLETQYF.

This clonotype was picked up a small number of times. This chain connects TRBV4-1 to TRBJ2-7, with D hard to call. The germline gives CDR1 MGHRA, CDR2 YSYEKL. The germline V and J ends were trimmed by 4 bases and 2 bases, with 9 bases remaining between them. This CDR3 region has 13 residues. The CDR3 protein is CASSPADTYEQYF. As DNA, the CDR3 is TGCGCCAGCAGCCCAGCAGACACCTACGAGCAGTACTTC.

This clonotype turned up a few times. V is TRBV5-5 and J is TRBJ2-3; D might be TRBD1 or TRBD2, each matching 6 bases. The CDR3 covers 16 residues. V shed 4 bases and J shed 2 bases, with 17 bases lying between them. Per germline, CDR1 SGHKS and CDR2 YYEKEE (reference sequence). The CDR3 sequence: CASSLLWRGSTDTQYF. CDR3 bases: TGTGCCAGCAGCCTCCTTTGGAGGGGGTCCACAGATACGCAGTATTTT.

Only a few counts were recorded for this clonotype. The chain carries TRBV7-3 and TRBJ2-5, with D perhaps being TRBD1 or TRBD2 (5 bases each). V was shortened by 1 base and J by 0 bases, with 24 bases between the two germline ends. Germline CDR1 is SGHTA and CDR2 is FQGTGA. This CDR3 has 20 residues. The CDR3 spells CASSLKVGDGDRGNQETQYF. The CDR3 nucleotides read TGTGCCAGCAGCTTAAAAGTGGGGGACGGGGACCGCGGAAACCAAGAGACCCAGTACTTC.

This clonotype has more than one count but fewer than ten. A junction end diverges from the germline sequence, so it may reflect a read error. The V gene is TRBV10-3, the J gene TRBJ1-1, with unresolved D. This CDR3 has 14 amino acids. Germline-derived CDR1 and CDR2 are ENHRY and SYGVKD. The CDR3 spells CAISAELANNEAFF. DNA of the CDR3: TGTGCCATCAGTGCTGAGCTGGCTAACAATGAAGCTTTCTTT.

DNA of the CDR3: TGTGCCAGCAGGACCGGGACAGTATTTTACGAGCAGTACTTC. This gives the protein CASRTGTVFYEQYF. The chain couples TRBV6-1 to TRBJ2-7, with TRBD1 matching 7 bases. In germline, CDR1 is MNHNS, CDR2 SASEGT. After removal of 6 bases from V and 4 bases from J, the junction contained 9 bases not matched to a gene. CDR3 length: 14 amino acids.

This clonotype was observed a single time. The V call is TRBV29-1, the J call TRBJ1-1; possibly TRBD1 for D (6 bases). V lost 1 base and J lost 10, with 16 bases in between. The germline V gene encodes CDR1 SQVTM and CDR2 ANQGSEA. This CDR3 comprises 13 residues. CDR3: CSVEGKRGGRAFF. CDR3 coding DNA: TGCAGCGTTGAAGGGAAAAGAGGGGGGAGAGCTTTCTTT.

The CDR3 loop reads CASSVVGGGNSGNTIYF. The CDR3 coding sequence is TGTGCCAGCAGCGTCGTTGGAGGGGGCAACTCTGGAAACACCATATATTTT. The gene calls are TRBV9 and TRBJ1-3; the match to TRBD1 covers 7 bases. The length of the CDR3 is 17 residues. The V gene end was trimmed by 2 bases and the J gene end by 0 bases; junction bases not matched to a gene: 8. Germline CDR1 and CDR2: SGDLS and YYNGEE.

The rearrangement joins TRBV5-6 to TRBJ2-5; 14 bases fit TRBD2. The trim removed 0 bases at V and 2 bases at J, leaving 6 bases unmatched. CDR3 length equals 18 residues. Germline V gives CDR1 SGHDT, CDR2 YYEEEE. As DNA, the CDR3 is TGTGCCAGCAGCTTGGGGGGACTAGCGGGGGACCCACAAGAGACCCAGTACTTC. This sequence encodes CASSLGGLAGDPQETQYF.

This clonotype was detected only a few times. The chain carries TRBV5-1 and TRBJ2-7; possibly TRBD1 for D (6 bases). Trimming left V 0 bases short and J 0 bases short, with 10 bases between. In germline, CDR1 is SGHRS, CDR2 YFSETQ. The CDR3 runs 15 residues. CDR3 in DNA: TGCGCCAGCAGCTTGGCTGGGGACACCTCCTACGAGCAGTACTTC. Its translation is CASSLAGDTSYEQYF.

The chain has TRBV24-1 and TRBJ2-1; TRBD1 matches 7 bases. The CDR3 extends over 14 amino acids. The V segment lost 9 bases and the J segment 5 bases; nucleotides outside the gene matches: 9. Germline V gene sequence: CDR1 KGHDR, CDR2 SFDVKD. CDR3 DNA sequence: TGTGCCACCGCGCGACAGGGATTTGACAATGAGCAGTTCTTC. Its translation: CATARQGFDNEQFF.

V gene TRBV12-3 or TRBV12-4 combines with J gene TRBJ1-6, with D tentatively TRBD1 (5 bases). Trimming pared 5 bases from V and 9 bases from J, leaving 14 bases between. The CDR3 contains 14 residues. The CDR3 reads CASSGDGGGSPLHF. The CDR3 region has the DNA TGTGCCAGCAGTGGGGACGGGGGAGGTTCACCCCTCCACTTT.

This chain links TRBV3-1 with TRBJ2-7, with D perhaps TRBD1 (6 bases). Trimming left V 4 bases short and J 2 bases short, with 18 bases between. The germline V gene has CDR1 LGHDT and CDR2 YNNKEL (reference sequence). The CDR3 sequence is 16 residues long. The DNA for the CDR3 is TGTGCCAGCAGCCCTAACCAACAGGGTAGCCCCTACGAGCAGTACTTC. Translating it yields CASSPNQQGSPYEQYF.

There are many counts of this clonotype. The gene calls are TRBV4-2 and TRBJ2-2; no clear D. Per the germline V gene, CDR1 is LGHNA and CDR2 is YNFKEQ. V was shortened by 0 bases and J by 1 base, with 6 bases between the two germline ends. This CDR3 has 15 residues. CDR3 nucleotide sequence: TGTGCCAGCAGCCAAGATGTAGGGAACACCGGGGAGCTGTTTTTT. Amino acid sequence: CASSQDVGNTGELFF.

The V and J genes are TRBV9 and TRBJ2-5; TRBD1 matches at 8 bases. Trimming cost V 2 bases and J 1 base; bases outside gene matches: 1. Germline CDR1 is SGDLS and CDR2 is YYNGEE. The CDR3 consists of 14 residues. CDR3 nucleotide sequence: TGTGCCAGCAGCGTGACAGGGGCCCAAGAGACCCAGTACTTC. Amino acid sequence: CASSVTGAQETQYF.

This clonotype has more than one count but fewer than ten. The J gene is TRBJ2-3, the V gene TRBV6-2 or TRBV6-3; D may be TRBD2 (7 bases). There are 14 residues in the CDR3. Trimming left V 8 bases short and J 6 bases short, with 18 bases between. Germline CDR1 MNHEY, CDR2 SVGEGT. The CDR3 sequence: CASFGRGSRDTQYF. Here the CDR3 DNA reads TGTGCCAGCTTTGGGAGGGGGTCGAGGGATACGCAGTATTTT.

The chain is built from TRBV28 and TRBJ2-5; 14 nucleotides match TRBD2. This CDR3 has 17 amino acids. The junction had 8 bases not matched to a gene; V was cut back by 3 bases and J by 5 bases. Germline CDR1 is MDHEN and CDR2 is SYDVKM. The CDR3 reads CASSFPGLAGETETQYF. The CDR3 coding sequence is TGTGCCAGCAGTTTCCCGGGACTAGCGGGGGAAACGGAGACCCAGTACTTC.

For the CDR3, the DNA is TGTGCCACCAGCAGAGATCAGGCAGGGGGCTACAATGAGCAGTTCTTC. Protein: CATSRDQAGGYNEQFF. This chain connects TRBV15 to TRBJ2-1; 7 bases line up with TRBD1. The CDR3 loop spans 16 amino acids. Germline CDR1 is LNHNV and CDR2 is YYDKDF (reference sequence). V was pared by 0 bases and J by 3 bases, with 5 bases of the junction left unmatched. Filled out from reference TRBV15 and TRBJ2-1, the complete variable domain reads DAMVIQNPRYQVTQFGKPVTLSCSQTLNHNVMYWYQQKSSQAPKLLFHYYDKDFNNEADTPDNFQSRRPNTSFCFLDIRSPGLGDTAMYLCATSRDQAGGYNEQFFGPGTRLTVL.

V and J are TRBV18 and TRBJ2-7; 13 bases are a match to TRBD2. Germline loops: CDR1 KGHSH, CDR2 LQKENI. CDR3 length: 15 amino acids. V lost 3 bases and J lost 6; bases outside the gene matches: 5. In nucleotides, the CDR3 is TGTGCCAGCTCACCCACTGGGACTAGCGGGACCGAGCAGTACTTC. This gives the protein CASSPTGTSGTEQYF. Full variable domain (remainder filled in from reference TRBV18 and TRBJ2-7): NAGVMQNPRHLVRRRGQEARLRCSPMKGHSHVYWYRQLPEEGLKFMVYLQKENIIDESGMPKERFSAEFPKEGPSILRIQQVVRGDSAAYFCASSPTGTSGTEQYFGPGTRLTVT.

This chain uses TRBV15 with TRBJ1-1; the D is unclear. From germline, CDR1 is LNHNV and CDR2 YYDKDF (reference sequence). The CDR3 consists of 13 residues. V lost 0 bases, J lost 7 bases, and 9 bases lay in between. This chain's CDR3 is CATSRDYIIEAFF. CDR3 sequence (DNA): TGTGCCACCAGCAGAGATTATATAATTGAAGCTTTCTTT.

The gene calls are TRBV30 and TRBJ2-2; the D is unclear. In germline, CDR1 is GTSNPN, CDR2 SVGIG (reference sequence). Trimming removed 0 bases from V and 6 bases from J, with 8 bases in between. The CDR3 length is 13 residues. CDR3 sequence: CAWSVMAAGELFF. CDR3 coding DNA: TGTGCCTGGAGTGTAATGGCCGCCGGGGAGCTGTTTTTT.